This T cell receptor beta chain was observed in a study of early T cells in non-severe SARS-CoV-2 infection (TCRdb year 2021). In terms of the full investigation: Because TCR sequencing was done on bulk RNA from unsorted whole blood, the alpha and beta chains could not be paired. Overall study results and their limits: VDJdb matching was skewed toward anti-spike CD8 responses and likely underestimated virus-specific expansions by missing private and CD4 specificities.

The germline V gene sets CDR1 to SGHTA and CDR2 to FQGNSA. V loses 5 bases, J loses 4 bases, and the germline ends lie 8 bases apart. From its cysteine to its phenylalanine, the CDR3 spans 12 amino acids. The DNA shown is the 36-base CDR3, in frame from base 1. This clonotype was seen ten or more times. There is no known antigen for this receptor. No base-level quality is on record; no much larger clone is a single base apart. Library preparation was by 5' RACE. Data came from a NextSeq 500. To correct for sequencing error and PCR bias, the TCR library protocol tagged individual cDNA molecules with unique molecular identifiers. Sequencing covered both TCR alpha and beta chains, and within each sample the abundances of alpha and beta sequences were tightly co-correlated. Processing in the source paper ran as follows. Decombinator V4 was used to annotate the V gene, J gene and CDR3 of the TCR sequences. Expanded TCRs were defined as changing significantly between any two time points under a Poisson model with p below 0.0001. TCR abundances were normalised to the total number of TCRs sequenced per sample and expressed as counts per million. TRAV1-2 paired with TRAJ12, TRAJ20 or TRAJ33 defined MAIT TCRs, while TRAV10 paired with TRAJ18 defined iNKT TCRs. VDJdb, accessed 1 November 2021, was searched for CMV, EBV and SARS-CoV-2 annotated TCRs, excluding TCRs annotated for multiple antigens. TCRdb took the public reads, trimmed them with fastp at Q25, ran MiXCR for clone calling and kept in-frame beta chains. One record per CDR3 amino acid sequence lists the most common genes and DNA. None of the V and J calls come from the authors' own analysis; TCRdb made them. Counted in this sample were some 30,000 distinct CDR3 sequences; 4.5% to 5% of them appeared once. Under 6.5% of the sample lies in the top ten.

The study was a case-control design nested within a healthcare worker cohort in London, UK, with weekly nasopharyngeal swab PCR tests and blood sampling. Healthcare workers were recruited between 23 and 31 March 2020, during the week of the UK lockdown, and were followed weekly for up to about 16 weeks. The V and J genes are TRBV7-2 and TRBJ1-2; D gene: possibly TRBD1, on 6 matching bases. Source material: whole blood. This TCR was recovered from an adult who was a healthcare worker with PCR-confirmed SARS-CoV-2 infection or an uninfected control (not recorded which). The DNA is as follows: TGTGCCAGCAGCGGACAGCTCTATGGCTACACCTTC. Protein translation: CASSGQLYGYTF.